Each of the 28 T cell receptor beta chains below was sequenced from the same sample in a study of regulatory T cells in long-lasting Graves disease. Assembly of TCR beta libraries relied on iRepertoire HTBI primers together with Arm-PCR of CDR3 regions. TCRdb reprocessed the multiplex PCR reads with MiXCR, giving one entry per CDR3 protein. The sample lists around 450,000 distinct CDR3 sequences, 15% to 20% occurring once. As for time point: newly diagnosed GD, antithyroid drugs for less than 3 months. Researchers made the TCR library from RNA that was extracted from PBMCs. This sample was also put to use in a study of T cells in Graves' hyperthyroidism and ophthalmopathy.

This material consisted of peripheral blood mononuclear cells (PBMCs), taken at new diagnosis, from a patient treated with antithyroid drugs. These receptors all come from a man in his forties with Graves disease.

This clonotype was recorded at least ten times. The V gene is TRBV20-1, the J gene TRBJ2-1; tentatively, D is TRBD2 (6 bases). This CDR3 comprises 14 residues. Germline CDR1 is DFQATT and CDR2 is SNEGSKA (reference sequence). Trimming stripped 0 bases from V and 2 bases from J, with 8 bases between. CDR3 region: CSARDGGTYNEQFF. The DNA for the CDR3 is TGCAGTGCTAGAGATGGAGGGACCTACAATGAGCAGTTCTTC.

This clonotype was observed at least ten times. The chain is built from TRBV11-2 and TRBJ2-7; 8 bases fit TRBD1. The ends lost 4 bases at V and 12 bases at J; junction bases unmatched: 11. This CDR3 comprises 13 residues. Germline V CDR1 and CDR2: SGHAT, FQNNGV. CDR3 protein: CASSSPGQDFPYF. As DNA, the CDR3 is TGTGCCAGCAGCTCACCGGGACAGGACTTTCCGTACTTC.

This clonotype was recorded many times. This CDR3 is CASSEEMANYGYTF. The CDR3 bases are TGTGCCAGCAGTGAGGAGATGGCTAACTATGGCTACACCTTC. The V gene is TRBV2, the J gene TRBJ1-2, with unresolved D. CDR3 length equals 14 residues. Trimming left V 3 bases short and J 0 bases short, with 8 bases between. Germline V gene lookup returns CDR1 SNHLY and CDR2 FYNNEI.

There are many counts of this clonotype. V and J are TRBV11-3 and TRBJ2-1; 9 bases agree with TRBD2. This CDR3 region has 16 residues. V lost 3 bases, J lost 0 bases, and 3 bases stayed unmatched. The V gene's germline CDR1 is SGHNT and CDR2 YENEEA. This chain's CDR3 is CASSFPSGISYNEQFF. Here the CDR3 DNA reads TGTGCCAGCAGCTTCCCTAGCGGGATCTCCTACAATGAGCAGTTCTTC.

This clonotype was recorded at least ten times. The chain carries TRBV28 and TRBJ2-7; D is perhaps TRBD2 (6 bases). The CDR3 runs to 13 residues. Trimming took 6 bases from V and 4 from J, leaving 13 bases between them. Germline CDR1 reads MDHEN; CDR2 reads SYDVKM. CDR3 loop: CASSPGSVYEQYF. The CDR3 region has the DNA TGTGCCAGCAGCCCCGGGAGCGTATACGAGCAGTACTTC.

This clonotype has ten or more counts. The chain carries TRBV6-5 and TRBJ1-6; the D is unclear. The germline CDR1 and CDR2 sequences are MNHEY and SVGAGI. V dropped 2 bases and J dropped 1 base, with 12 bases sitting between them. This CDR3 is 17 amino acids long. The CDR3 here is CASSYREVVSYNSPLHF. In DNA form, the CDR3 reads TGTGCCAGCAGTTACAGGGAAGTCGTGTCCTATAATTCACCCCTCCACTTT.

This clonotype was detected many times. The chain recombines TRBV10-2 with TRBJ2-2; D remains unclear. Trimming took 0 bases from V and 1 from J, leaving 9 bases between them. The CDR3 contains 16 residues. The germline gives CDR1 WSHSY, CDR2 SAAADI. This CDR3 is CASSESGVLNTGELFF. The DNA of the CDR3 is TGCGCCAGCAGTGAGTCTGGAGTTTTGAACACCGGGGAGCTGTTTTTT.

The V gene is TRBV9, the J gene TRBJ2-2; TRBD1 might be the D (6 bases). Trimming removed 9 bases at V and 6 bases at J, with 12 bases between. The CDR3 has 12 residues. The V gene's germline CDR1 is SGDLS and CDR2 YYNGEE. CDR3 residues: CATQGMAGELFF. In nucleotides, the CDR3 is TGTGCCACACAGGGAATGGCCGGGGAGCTGTTTTTT.

This chain connects TRBV29-1 to TRBJ2-7, with TRBD2 identical over 7 bases. Germline V gene lookup returns CDR1 SQVTM and CDR2 ANQGSEA. The J segment lost 0 bases and the V segment lost 3 bases, leaving 8 bases of the junction unmatched. The CDR3 has 15 residues. This CDR3 reads CSVDARGEGSYEQYF. The CDR3 DNA follows: TGCAGCGTTGATGCGAGAGGGGAGGGCTCCTACGAGCAGTACTTC.

This clonotype was observed a few times. The chain employs TRBV10-3 and TRBJ2-7; D uncertain. This CDR3 contains 12 residues. V gave up 4 bases and J gave up 0 bases, with 4 bases separating them. The germline V gene encodes CDR1 ENHRY and CDR2 SYGVKD. The CDR3 is CAISASSYEQYF. The CDR3 DNA reads as TGTGCCATCAGTGCGAGCTCCTACGAGCAGTACTTC.

This clonotype occurred many times. This sequence joins TRBV7-2 and TRBJ2-5, with 7 bases matching TRBD2. After removal of 7 bases from V and 2 bases from J, the junction contained 7 bases not matched to a gene. The V gene's germline CDR1 is SGHTA and CDR2 FQGNSA. This CDR3 spans 14 amino acids. The CDR3 loop is CASTPGGVQETQYF. The CDR3 nucleotides are TGTGCCAGCACCCCGGGGGGAGTTCAAGAGACCCAGTACTTC.

The genes are TRBV7-9 and TRBJ1-2; the match to TRBD1 covers 8 bases. From germline, CDR1 is SEHNR and CDR2 FQNEAQ (reference sequence). With V trimmed by 5 bases and J by 4 bases, 6 bases remained unmatched. The CDR3 spans 14 residues. The CDR3 coding sequence is TGTGCCAGCAGCACCGGACAGGGAGCCTATGGCTACACCTTC. It specifies CASSTGQGAYGYTF.

V usage is TRBV10-3 and J usage is TRBJ2-1; 11 nucleotides line up with TRBD2. CDR1 and CDR2 (germline): ENHRY, SYGVKD. The ends lost 6 bases at V and 5 bases at J; junction bases unmatched: 3. The CDR3 covers 14 residues. In DNA form, the CDR3 reads TGTGCCATCAGCCTAGCGGGAGGAAACAATGAGCAGTTCTTC. The encoded protein is CAISLAGGNNEQFF.

Only a few counts were recorded for this clonotype. The CDR3 reads CAIRNPGLAYNEQFF. CDR3 DNA: TGTGCCATCAGGAACCCGGGACTAGCGTACAATGAGCAGTTCTTC. This chain links TRBV10-3 with TRBJ2-1; 10 nucleotides agree with TRBD2. The junction had 6 bases not matched to a gene; V was cut back by 6 bases and J by 4 bases. The germline gives CDR1 ENHRY, CDR2 SYGVKD. This CDR3 has 15 residues.

This clonotype was seen more than once but under ten times. The rearrangement links TRBV27 to TRBJ2-6; D is ambiguous. V lost 7 bases, J lost 1 base, and 8 bases lay in between. The CDR3 is 14 residues long. Germline loops: CDR1 MNHEY, CDR2 SMNVEV (reference sequence). CDR3 in DNA: TGTGCCAGCACCTCTGGTTCTGGGGCCAACGTCCTGACTTTC. It encodes CASTSGSGANVLTF.

This clonotype was observed many times. The V call is TRBV20-1, the J call TRBJ2-7; D might be TRBD2 (6 bases). Germline V CDR1 and CDR2: DFQATT, SNEGSKA (reference sequence). Trimming pared 2 bases from V and 5 bases from J, leaving 13 bases between. The CDR3 covers 13 residues. This CDR3 is CSARSGRWDEQYF. The CDR3 region has the DNA TGCAGTGCTAGATCAGGGAGGTGGGACGAGCAGTACTTC.

The chain's CDR3 is CASSLAGGVNEKLFF. The DNA for the CDR3 is TGTGCCAGCAGCTTAGCGGGGGGCGTTAATGAAAAACTGTTTTTT. The chain is built from TRBV7-2 and TRBJ1-4, with D maybe TRBD1 (6 bases). The CDR3 runs 15 residues. Trimming stripped 0 bases from V and 4 bases from J, with 9 bases between. CDR1 and CDR2 from the germline V gene are SGHTA and FQGNSA.

This clonotype was detected only a few times. V is TRBV9 and J is TRBJ2-5; weak D call: TRBD1 (5 bases). The CDR3 totals 13 residues. Deletions cut 0 bases from V and 3 bases from J, with 6 bases between. Germline-derived CDR1 and CDR2 are SGDLS and YYNGEE. The CDR3: CASSVVGEETQYF. For the CDR3, the DNA is TGTGCCAGCAGCGTAGTAGGGGAAGAGACCCAGTACTTC. The entire variable domain, with the rest obtained from reference TRBV9 and TRBJ2-5, is as follows: DSGVTQTPKHLITATGQRVTLRCSPRSGDLSVYWYQQSLDQGLQFLIQYYNGEERAKGNILERFSAQQFPDLHSELNLSSLELGDSALYFCASSVVGEETQYFGPGTRLLVL.

This clonotype was detected ten times or more. The chain combines TRBV18 with TRBJ1-4; no clear D. The germline CDR1 and CDR2 sequences are KGHSH and LQKENI. V was cut by 3 bases and J by 11 bases, with 13 bases left in between. CDR3 length equals 13 residues. For the CDR3, the DNA is TGTGCCAGCTCACCCGCCGCGGCGGCTAAACTGTTTTTT. It specifies CASSPAAAAKLFF.

This clonotype was seen more than once but under ten times. This sequence joins TRBV6-1 and TRBJ2-1; D is possibly TRBD1 (6 bases). The V and J ends lost 7 bases and 6 bases respectively, with 13 bases between them. Germline V gene lookup returns CDR1 MNHNS and CDR2 SASEGT. The CDR3 spans 13 residues. CDR3 sequence: CASTGQRGNEQFF. In nucleotides, the CDR3 is TGTGCCAGCACCGGACAGAGGGGCAATGAGCAGTTCTTC.

This clonotype was found many times. The V gene is TRBV5-6, the J gene TRBJ2-1; no firm D call. From germline, CDR1 is SGHDT and CDR2 YYEEEE. CDR3 length equals 14 residues. Trimming removed 1 base at V and 4 bases at J, with 9 bases between. The CDR3 loop is CASSLTADYNEQFF. CDR3 bases: TGTGCCAGCAGCTTGACGGCGGATTACAATGAGCAGTTCTTC. Full variable domain (remainder filled in from reference TRBV5-6 and TRBJ2-1): DAGVTQSPTHLIKTRGQQVTLRCSPKSGHDTVSWYQQALGQGPQFIFQYYEEEERQRGNFPDRFSGHQFPNYSSELNVNALLLGDSALYLCASSLTADYNEQFFGPGTRLTVL.

In this sample, this clonotype turned up a few times. CDR3 DNA sequence: TGTGCCAGCAGTCGGACTAGCGGTAGGGAGACCCAGTACTTC. Translation gives CASSRTSGRETQYF. The V and J genes are TRBV27 and TRBJ2-5; TRBD2 aligns across 10 bases. The germline gives CDR1 MNHEY, CDR2 SMNVEV (reference sequence). With V trimmed by 5 bases and J by 5 bases, 5 bases remained unmatched. The CDR3 extends over 14 amino acids.

This clonotype was counted only a few times. The conserved phenylalanine or tryptophan normally closing the CDR3 is absent here, so this likely arose from a read error. The chain has TRBV29-1 and TRBJ2-1; 7 bases are shared with TRBD2. Per the germline V gene, CDR1 is SQVTM and CDR2 is ANQGSEA. The CDR3 totals 13 residues. V lost 7 bases and J lost 5; bases outside the gene matches: 8. DNA of the CDR3: TGCAGCGAAGGTAGCGGGTCCGACAATGAGCAGTTCCTC. Amino acid sequence: CSEGSGSDNEQFL.

This clonotype came up a few times. The chain carries TRBV4-1 and TRBJ2-7, with D possibly matching TRBD2 (5 bases). The CDR3 sequence is 14 residues long. Trimming shortened V by 4 bases and J by 2 bases, and 12 bases separated the two germline ends. CDR1 and CDR2 from the germline V gene are MGHRA and YSYEKL. This CDR3 reads CASSRATGTYEQYF. The DNA for the CDR3 is TGCGCCAGCAGCCGGGCTACCGGGACCTACGAGCAGTACTTC.

For this clonotype: A much larger clone differs from this one at a single base, so this may be a read error. This chain uses TRBV7-3 with TRBJ2-4; 9 positions match TRBD2. From germline, CDR1 is SGHTA and CDR2 FQGTGA. The CDR3 contains 16 residues. V was pared by 1 base and J by 13 bases, with 14 bases of the junction left unmatched. In DNA, the CDR3 is TGTGCCAGCAGCTTAAAGAGCGGGACTAGCCTCGATGAGCAGTACTTC. Its protein is CASSLKSGTSLDEQYF.

The chain carries TRBV20-1 and TRBJ2-1, with 8 nucleotides matching TRBD2. The CDR3 is made up of 19 amino acids. In germline, CDR1 is DFQATT, CDR2 SNEGSKA (reference sequence). Unmatched junction bases numbered 18, after V lost 4 bases and J lost 1 base. The CDR3 region has the DNA TGCAGTGCTATCCGCCGGAGGGGTAGCGGGAAGGGGTCCTACAATGAGCAGTTCTTC. This codes for CSAIRRRGSGKGSYNEQFF.

The chain combines TRBV20-1 with TRBJ2-1, with TRBD2 as a possible D gene (6 bases). Trimming left V 6 bases short and J 5 bases short, with 14 bases between. Germline CDR1 reads DFQATT; CDR2 reads SNEGSKA (reference sequence). This CDR3 contains 13 residues. The CDR3 loop is CSASSGVDNEQFF. The CDR3, as DNA: TGCAGTGCGTCTTCGGGAGTAGACAATGAGCAGTTCTTC.

In its sample, this clonotype was seen many times. This sequence joins TRBV3-1 and TRBJ2-3; 10 nucleotides agree with TRBD1. Germline trimming cut 5 bases from V and 0 bases from J; bases unmatched to any gene: 2. Per germline, CDR1 LGHDT and CDR2 YNNKEL (reference sequence). The CDR3 spans 15 residues. In nucleotides, the CDR3 is TGTGCCAGCAGCAGGGACAGGGGTAGCACAGATACGCAGTATTTT. Encoded protein: CASSRDRGSTDTQYF.